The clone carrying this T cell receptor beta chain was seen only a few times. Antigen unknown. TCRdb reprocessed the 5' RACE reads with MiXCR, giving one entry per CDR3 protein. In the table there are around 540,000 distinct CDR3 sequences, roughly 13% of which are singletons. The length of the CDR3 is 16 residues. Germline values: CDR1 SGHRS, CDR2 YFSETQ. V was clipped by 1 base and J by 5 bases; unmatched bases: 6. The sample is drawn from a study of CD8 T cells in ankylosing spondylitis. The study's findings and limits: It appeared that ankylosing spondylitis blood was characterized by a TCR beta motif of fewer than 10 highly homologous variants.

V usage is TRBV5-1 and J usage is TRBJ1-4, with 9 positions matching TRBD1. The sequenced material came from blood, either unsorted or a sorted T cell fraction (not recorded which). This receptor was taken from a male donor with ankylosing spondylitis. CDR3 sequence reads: CASSLIAGTGNEKLFF. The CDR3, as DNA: TGCGCCAGCAGCTTGATCGCCGGGACAGGGAATGAAAAACTGTTTTTT.